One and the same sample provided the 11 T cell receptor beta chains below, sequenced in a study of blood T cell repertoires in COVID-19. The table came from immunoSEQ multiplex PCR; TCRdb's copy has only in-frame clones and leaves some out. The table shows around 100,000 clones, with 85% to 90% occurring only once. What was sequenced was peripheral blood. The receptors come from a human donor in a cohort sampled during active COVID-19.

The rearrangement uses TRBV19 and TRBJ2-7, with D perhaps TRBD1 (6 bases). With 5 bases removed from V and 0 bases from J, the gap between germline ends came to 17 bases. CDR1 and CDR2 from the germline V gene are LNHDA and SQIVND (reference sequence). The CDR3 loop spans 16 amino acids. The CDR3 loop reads CASSSNNREFSYEQYF. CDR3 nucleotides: TGTGCCAGTAGTTCAAACAACAGGGAATTCTCCTACGAGCAGTACTTC.

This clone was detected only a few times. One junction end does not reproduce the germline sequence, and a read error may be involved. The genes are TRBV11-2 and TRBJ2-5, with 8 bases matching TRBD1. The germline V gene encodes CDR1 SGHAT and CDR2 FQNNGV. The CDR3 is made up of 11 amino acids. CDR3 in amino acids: CASSTRGPFHF. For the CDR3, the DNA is TGTGCCAGCAGCACCAGGGGGCCGTTCCACTTC.

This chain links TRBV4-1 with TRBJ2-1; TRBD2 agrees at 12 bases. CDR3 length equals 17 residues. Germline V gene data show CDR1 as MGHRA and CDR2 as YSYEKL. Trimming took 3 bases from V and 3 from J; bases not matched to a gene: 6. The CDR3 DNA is TGCGCCAGCAGCCAGGAAGGACTAGCGGGGTACTACAATGAGCAGTTCTTC. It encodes CASSQEGLAGYYNEQFF.

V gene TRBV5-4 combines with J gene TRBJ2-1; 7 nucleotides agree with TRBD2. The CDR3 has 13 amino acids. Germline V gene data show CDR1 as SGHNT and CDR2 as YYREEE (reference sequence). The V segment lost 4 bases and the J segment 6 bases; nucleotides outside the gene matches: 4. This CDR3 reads CASSTTSFNEQFF. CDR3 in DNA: TGTGCCAGCAGCACGACTAGCTTCAATGAGCAGTTCTTC.

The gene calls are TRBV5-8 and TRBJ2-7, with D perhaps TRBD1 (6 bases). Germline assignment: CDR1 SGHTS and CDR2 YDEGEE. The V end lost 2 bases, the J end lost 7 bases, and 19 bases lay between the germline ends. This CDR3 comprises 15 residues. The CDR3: CASSFGQITATEQYF. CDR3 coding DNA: TGTGCCAGCAGCTTCGGACAGATAACAGCTACAGAGCAGTACTTC.

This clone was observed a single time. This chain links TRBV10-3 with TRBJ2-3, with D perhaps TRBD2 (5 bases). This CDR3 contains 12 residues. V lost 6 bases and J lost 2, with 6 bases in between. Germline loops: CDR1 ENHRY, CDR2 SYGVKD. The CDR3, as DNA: TGTGCCATCAGGGACTTCACAGATACGCAGTATTTT. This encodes CAIRDFTDTQYF.

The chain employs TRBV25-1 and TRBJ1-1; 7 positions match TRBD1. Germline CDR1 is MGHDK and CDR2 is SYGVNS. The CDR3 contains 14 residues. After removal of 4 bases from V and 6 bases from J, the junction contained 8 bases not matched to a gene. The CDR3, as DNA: TGTGCCAGCAGTGGACAGGGTGGGGGAGCTGAAGCTTTCTTT. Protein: CASSGQGGGAEAFF.

CDR3 DNA sequence: TGTGCCAGCAGCCAAGAGAGGCTAGCGGGGGCAGACGAGCAGTTCTTC. Amino acid sequence: CASSQERLAGADEQFF. The chain carries TRBV27 and TRBJ2-1, with TRBD2 identical over 10 bases. Germline V gene lookup returns CDR1 MNHEY and CDR2 SMNVEV (reference sequence). V lost 6 bases to trimming and J lost 10 bases; unmatched junction nucleotides: 15. The CDR3 extends over 16 amino acids.

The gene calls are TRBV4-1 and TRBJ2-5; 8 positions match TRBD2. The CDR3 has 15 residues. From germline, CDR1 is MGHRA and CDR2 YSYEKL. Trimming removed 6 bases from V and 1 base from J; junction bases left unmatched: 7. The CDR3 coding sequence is TGCGCCAGCAGAGAACGGGAGGGTCCCCAAGAGACCCAGTACTTC. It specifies CASREREGPQETQYF.

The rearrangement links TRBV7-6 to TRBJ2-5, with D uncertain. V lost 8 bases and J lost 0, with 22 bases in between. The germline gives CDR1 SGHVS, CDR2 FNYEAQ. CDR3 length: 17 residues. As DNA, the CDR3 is TGTGCCAGCGCGGCCCACACAATCGCCCGGTACCAAGAGACCCAGTACTTC. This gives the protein CASAAHTIARYQETQYF.

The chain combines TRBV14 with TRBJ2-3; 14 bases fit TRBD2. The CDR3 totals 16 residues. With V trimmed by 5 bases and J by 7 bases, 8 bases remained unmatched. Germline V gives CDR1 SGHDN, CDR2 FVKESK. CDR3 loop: CASSTPGTSGRYTQYF. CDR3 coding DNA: TGTGCCAGCAGCACCCCCGGGACTAGCGGGAGATATACGCAGTATTTT. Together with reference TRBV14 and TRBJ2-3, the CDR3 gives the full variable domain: EAGVTQFPSHSVIEKGQTVTLRCDPISGHDNLYWYRRVMGKEIKFLLHFVKESKQDESGMPNNRFLAERTGGTYSTLKVQPAELEDSGVYFCASSTPGTSGRYTQYFGPGTRLTVL.